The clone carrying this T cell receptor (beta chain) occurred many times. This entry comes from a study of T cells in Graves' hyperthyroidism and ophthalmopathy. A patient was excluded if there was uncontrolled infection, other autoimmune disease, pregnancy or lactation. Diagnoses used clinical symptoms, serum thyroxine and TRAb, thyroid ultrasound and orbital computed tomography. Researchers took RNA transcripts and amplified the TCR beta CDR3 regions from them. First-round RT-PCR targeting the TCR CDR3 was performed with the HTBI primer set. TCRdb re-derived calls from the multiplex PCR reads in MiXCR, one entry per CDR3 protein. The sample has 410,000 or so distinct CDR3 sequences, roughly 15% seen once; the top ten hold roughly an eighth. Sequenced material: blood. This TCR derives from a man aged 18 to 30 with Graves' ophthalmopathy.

CDR3 amino acids: CASSFGGLNQPQHF. The CDR3 DNA reads TGTGCCAGCAGTTTCGGCGGCCTCAATCAGCCCCAGCATTTT. The chain links TRBV12-3 or TRBV12-4 to TRBJ1-5; no clear D gene. This CDR3 is 14 amino acids long. The germline V and J ends were trimmed by 3 bases and 3 bases, with 9 bases remaining between them.